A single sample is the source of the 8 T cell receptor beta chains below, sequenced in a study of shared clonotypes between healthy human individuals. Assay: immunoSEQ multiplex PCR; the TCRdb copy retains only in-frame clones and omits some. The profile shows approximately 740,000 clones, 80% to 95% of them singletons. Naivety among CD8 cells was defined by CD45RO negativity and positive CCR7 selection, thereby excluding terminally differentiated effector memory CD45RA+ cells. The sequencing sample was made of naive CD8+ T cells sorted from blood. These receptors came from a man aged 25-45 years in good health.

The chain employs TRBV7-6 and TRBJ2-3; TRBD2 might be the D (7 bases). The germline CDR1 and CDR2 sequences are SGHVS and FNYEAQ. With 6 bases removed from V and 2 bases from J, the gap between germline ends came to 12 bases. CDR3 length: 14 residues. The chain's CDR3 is CASSFAGATDTQYF. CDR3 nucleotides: TGTGCCAGCAGTTTCGCGGGGGCCACAGATACGCAGTATTTT.

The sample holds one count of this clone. Written as DNA, the CDR3 is TGTGCCAGCAAAGGGGCGAGTTCCTACAATGAGCAGTTCTTC. Translating it yields CASKGASSYNEQFF. The V and J genes are TRBV6-1 and TRBJ2-1, with D maybe TRBD1 (5 bases). Germline V gene data show CDR1 as MNHNS and CDR2 as SASEGT. The ends were cut back, 7 bases at V and 1 base at J, with 11 bases in the middle. The CDR3 is 14 residues long.

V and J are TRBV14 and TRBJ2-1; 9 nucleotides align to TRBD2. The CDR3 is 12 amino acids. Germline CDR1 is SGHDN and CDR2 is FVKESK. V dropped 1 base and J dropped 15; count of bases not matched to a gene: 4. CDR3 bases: TGTGCCAGCAGCCAAGTTCCTAGCGGGACGTTCTTC. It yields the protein CASSQVPSGTFF.

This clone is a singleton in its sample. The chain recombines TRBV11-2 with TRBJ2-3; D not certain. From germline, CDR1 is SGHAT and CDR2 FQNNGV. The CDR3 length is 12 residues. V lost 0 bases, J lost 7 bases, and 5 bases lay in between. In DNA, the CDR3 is TGTGCCAGCAGCTTAGAAGAAAATACGCAGTATTTT. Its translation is CASSLEENTQYF.

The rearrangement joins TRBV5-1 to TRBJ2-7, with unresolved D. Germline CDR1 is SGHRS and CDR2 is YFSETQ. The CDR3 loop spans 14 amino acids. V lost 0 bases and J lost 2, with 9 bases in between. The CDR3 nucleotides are TGCGCCAGCAGCTTGGAGGTTCCCCCCTACGAGCAGTACTTC. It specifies CASSLEVPPYEQYF.

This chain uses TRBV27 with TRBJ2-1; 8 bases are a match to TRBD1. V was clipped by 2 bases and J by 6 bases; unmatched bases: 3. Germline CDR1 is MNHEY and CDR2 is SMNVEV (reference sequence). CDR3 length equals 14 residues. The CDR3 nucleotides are TGTGCCAGCAGTTTAAAGGGGACAGGCAATGAGCAGTTCTTC. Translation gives CASSLKGTGNEQFF.

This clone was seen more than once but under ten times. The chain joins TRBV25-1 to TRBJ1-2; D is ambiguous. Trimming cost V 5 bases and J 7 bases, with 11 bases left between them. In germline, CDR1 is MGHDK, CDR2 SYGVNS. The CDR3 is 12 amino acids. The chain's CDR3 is CASSSSSGGYTF. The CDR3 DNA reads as TGTGCCAGCAGTTCCTCGTCCGGTGGCTACACCTTC.

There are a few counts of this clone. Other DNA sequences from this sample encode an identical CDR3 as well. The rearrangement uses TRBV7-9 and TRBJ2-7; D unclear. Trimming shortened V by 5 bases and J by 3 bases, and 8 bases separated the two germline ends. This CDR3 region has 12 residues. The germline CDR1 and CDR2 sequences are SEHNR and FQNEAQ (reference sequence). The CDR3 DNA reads TGTGCCAGCAGCCTGTCCGTCTACGAGCAGTACTTC. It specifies CASSLSVYEQYF.